This T cell receptor (beta chain) originates from a study of cytomegalovirus exposure and HLA in healthy donors. Findings and caveats of the study: Roughly uniform depth of sequencing across donors was assumed in presence/absence analyses. An ancestry cluster, one associated with Asian ancestry, reportedly showed fewer N-insertions than the approximately 670-donor mean in a later analysis.

Likely unrecorded immune exposures existed in these nominally healthy donors. In the case of this clone: The antigen is undetermined.

13 Jbeta primers and 60 Vbeta primers were used for the PCR. Using immunoSEQ multiplex PCR, the repertoire was profiled, and TCRdb retains in-frame clones only, with some absent. The sample yields some 220,000 clones, more than 70% seen once. Sequences were obtained from PBMCs. The receptor's source is a boy aged 5-17 years in good health and CMV-seronegative.

In DNA form, the CDR3 reads TGTGCCAGCAGCTTAAGCGGGGTCCCCCACGAGCAGTACTTC. Translated, it gives CASSLSGVPHEQYF. This sequence joins TRBV7-9 and TRBJ2-7; 7 bases line up with TRBD2. CDR1 SEHNR and CDR2 FQNEAQ come from the germline V gene (reference sequence). V was clipped by 2 bases and J by 5 bases; unmatched bases: 6. The CDR3 contains 14 residues.